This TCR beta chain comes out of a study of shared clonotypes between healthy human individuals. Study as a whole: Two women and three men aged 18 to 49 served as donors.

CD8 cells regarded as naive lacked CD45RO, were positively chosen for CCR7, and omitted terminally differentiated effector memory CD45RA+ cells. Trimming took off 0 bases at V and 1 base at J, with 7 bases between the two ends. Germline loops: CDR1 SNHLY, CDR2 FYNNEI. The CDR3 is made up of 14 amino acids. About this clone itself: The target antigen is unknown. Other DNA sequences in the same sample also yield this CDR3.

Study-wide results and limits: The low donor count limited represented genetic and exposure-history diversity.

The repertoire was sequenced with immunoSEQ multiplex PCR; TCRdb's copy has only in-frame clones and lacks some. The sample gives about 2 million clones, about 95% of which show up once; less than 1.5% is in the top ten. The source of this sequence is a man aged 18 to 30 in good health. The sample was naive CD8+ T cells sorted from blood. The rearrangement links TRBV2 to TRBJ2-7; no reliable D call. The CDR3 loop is CASSEAPGSYEQYF. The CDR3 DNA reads TGTGCCAGCAGTGAAGCGCCAGGTTCCTACGAGCAGTACTTC.